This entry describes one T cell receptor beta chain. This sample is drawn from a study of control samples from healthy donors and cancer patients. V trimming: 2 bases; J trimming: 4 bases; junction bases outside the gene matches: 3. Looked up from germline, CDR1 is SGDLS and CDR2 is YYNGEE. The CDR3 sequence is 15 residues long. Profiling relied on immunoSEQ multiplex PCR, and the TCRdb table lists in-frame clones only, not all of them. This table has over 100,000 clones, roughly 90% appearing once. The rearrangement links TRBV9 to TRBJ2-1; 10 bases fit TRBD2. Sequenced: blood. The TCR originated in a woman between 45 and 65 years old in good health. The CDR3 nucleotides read TGTGCCAGCAGCGTCGATAGCGGGAGGTACAATGAGCAGTTCTTC. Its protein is CASSVDSGRYNEQFF.